One sample yielded the 8 T cell receptor beta chains listed below, sequenced in a study of T cells in Graves' hyperthyroidism and ophthalmopathy. Authors of the study amplified TCR beta CDR3 regions from RNA transcripts. TCR CDR3 underwent first-round RT-PCR with the HTBI primer set. MiXCR, applied by TCRdb to the multiplex PCR reads, yields one record per CDR3 protein. Of 300,000 to 450,000 distinct CDR3 sequences in the sample, about a sixth were seen once. The material sequenced was blood. The source is a young woman with Graves' hyperthyroidism that later progressed to Graves' ophthalmopathy.

This clonotype has a single count. V is TRBV28 and J is TRBJ1-6, with 9 bases lining up with TRBD1. V dropped 5 bases and J dropped 13; count of bases not matched to a gene: 12. The germline gives CDR1 MDHEN, CDR2 SYDVKM. This CDR3 has 15 amino acids. The CDR3: CASSLQGALWDPLHF. For the CDR3, the DNA is TGTGCCAGCAGTCTACAGGGGGCCCTTTGGGATCCCCTCCACTTT.

The chain links TRBV28 to TRBJ2-7; possibly TRBD1 for D (6 bases). CDR3 size: 15 residues. CDR1 and CDR2 (germline): MDHEN, SYDVKM. The V end lost 4 bases, the J end lost 3 bases, and 16 bases lay between the germline ends. Here the CDR3 reads CASSSILGQFYEQYF. As DNA, the CDR3 is TGTGCCAGCAGTTCCATCCTGGGACAATTCTACGAGCAGTACTTC.

Many counts were recorded for this clonotype. In nucleotides, the CDR3 is TGTGCCAGCAGCCAGACTAGCGGGATGTCCTACGAGCAGTACTTC. This codes for CASSQTSGMSYEQYF. The J gene is TRBJ2-7, the V gene TRBV2; 11 bases fit TRBD2. The CDR3 spans 15 residues. Germline V CDR1 and CDR2: SNHLY, FYNNEI. V dropped 6 bases and J dropped 1; count of bases not matched to a gene: 5.

This clonotype was counted only a few times. One end of the junction does not line up with germline, which may come from a read error. The V and J genes are TRBV5-1 and TRBJ2-5; TRBD2 matches 9 bases. This CDR3 is built from 20 residues. Germline CDR1 SGHRS, CDR2 YFSETQ. The CDR3 is CASSPGVAGASVMDQETLYF. As DNA, the CDR3 is TGCGCCAGCAGCCCTGGAGTAGCGGGGGCATCTGTCATGGACCAAGAGACCCTGTACTTC.

This chain uses TRBV19 with TRBJ2-7, with D maybe TRBD2 (6 bases). CDR3 length equals 12 residues. Germline V gene data show CDR1 as LNHDA and CDR2 as SQIVND (reference sequence). V dropped 9 bases and J dropped 2 bases, with 11 bases sitting between them. CDR3 nucleotides: TGTGCCAGAAGACTAGAGACCTACGAGCAGTACTTC. As protein: CARRLETYEQYF.

This clonotype came up a few times. The CDR3 coding sequence is TGTGCCAGTAGTCCCCTAGCGGGAGGGCCGGGGAATGAGCAGTTCTTC. It encodes CASSPLAGGPGNEQFF. The chain links TRBV19 to TRBJ2-1; 12 positions match TRBD2. CDR3 size: 16 residues. Trimming took 5 bases from V and 7 from J; bases not matched to a gene: 9. Germline values: CDR1 LNHDA, CDR2 SQIVND (reference sequence).

This clonotype has at least ten counts. The chain is built from TRBV2 and TRBJ2-7; 7 bases agree with TRBD2. Unmatched junction bases numbered 3, after V lost 1 base and J lost 0 bases. The CDR3 contains 15 residues. CDR1 is SNHLY, CDR2 FYNNEI, per germline. CDR3 DNA: TGTGCCAGCAGTGAAGTGAGCGGGGACTCCTACGAGCAGTACTTC. It translates to CASSEVSGDSYEQYF.

This clonotype was seen many times. In DNA form, the CDR3 reads TGTGCCAGCAGTTCCGGACTAGCGTTCTACGAGCAGTACTTC. Translating it yields CASSSGLAFYEQYF. The rearrangement links TRBV6-1 to TRBJ2-7; the match to TRBD2 covers 9 bases. Germline CDR1 reads MNHNS; CDR2 reads SASEGT. CDR3 size: 14 residues. V gave up 5 bases and J gave up 3 bases; unmatched junction bases: 5.